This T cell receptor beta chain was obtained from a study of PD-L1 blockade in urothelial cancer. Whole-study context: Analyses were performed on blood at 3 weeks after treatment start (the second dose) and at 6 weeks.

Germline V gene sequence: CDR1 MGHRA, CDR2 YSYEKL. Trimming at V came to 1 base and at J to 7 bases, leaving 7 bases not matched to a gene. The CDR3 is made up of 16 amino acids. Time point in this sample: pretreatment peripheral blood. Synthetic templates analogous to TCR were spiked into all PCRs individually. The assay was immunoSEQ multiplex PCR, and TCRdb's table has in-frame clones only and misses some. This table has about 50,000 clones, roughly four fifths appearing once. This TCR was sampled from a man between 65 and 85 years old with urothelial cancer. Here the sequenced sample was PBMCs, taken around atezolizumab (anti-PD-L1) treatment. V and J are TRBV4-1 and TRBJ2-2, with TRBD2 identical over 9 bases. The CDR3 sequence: CASSQGAGGPVGELFF. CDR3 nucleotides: TGCGCCAGCAGCCAAGGGGCGGGGGGGCCTGTCGGGGAGCTGTTTTTT.